Listed below are T cell receptor beta chains from one sample, sequenced in a study of T cells in Graves' hyperthyroidism and ophthalmopathy. From the multiplex PCR reads, TCRdb called clonotypes with MiXCR, one entry per CDR3 protein. This repertoire shows more than 350,000 distinct CDR3 sequences, more than 12% found once; its top ten account for about 20%. Specimen: blood. The receptors here all came from a woman in her 30s with Graves' ophthalmopathy. Both conserved end residues are part of each CDR3. Each record gives: V gene, J gene, CDR3 protein.

V: TRBV6-2/TRBV6-3
J: TRBJ1-1
CDR3: CASTLAAPNTEAFF

V: TRBV6-1
J: TRBJ2-1
CDR3: CASRQGSNEQFF

V: TRBV19
J: TRBJ2-4
CDR3: CATNPAGKNIQYF

V: TRBV11-2
J: TRBJ2-4
CDR3: CASSLDQGAGDKNIQYF

V: TRBV20-1
J: TRBJ1-2
CDR3: CSAPGGGSNYGYTF

V: TRBV10-1
J: TRBJ2-7
CDR3: CASSEDWAGAGEQYF

V: TRBV7-9
J: TRBJ1-1
CDR3: CASSLVGGNTEAFF

V: TRBV6-1
J: TRBJ1-1
CDR3: CATTLDRGQPGAFF

V: TRBV7-2
J: TRBJ1-2
CDR3: CASSSYRDRRHYGYTF

V: TRBV5-1
J: TRBJ2-3
CDR3: CASSEGLWLDTQYF

V: TRBV12-3/TRBV12-4
J: TRBJ1-1
CDR3: CASIRTKTVGTEAFF

V: TRBV6-6
J: TRBJ2-2
CDR3: CASSYLVTGELFF

V: TRBV20-1
J: TRBJ2-7
CDR3: CSASYSSEQYF

V: TRBV20-1
J: TRBJ1-1
CDR3: CSAKGGGGAAEAFF

V: TRBV6-1
J: TRBJ1-1
CDR3: CASRTDRATEAFF

V: TRBV9
J: TRBJ2-3
CDR3: CASSVDGGRTDTQYF

V: TRBV19
J: TRBJ2-3
CDR3: CASSMGPRDRGTDTQYF

V: TRBV29-1
J: TRBJ1-2
CDR3: CSVEQGIFDLGGYTF

V: TRBV25-1
J: TRBJ2-7
CDR3: CASSEGTPGRQYF

V: TRBV3-1
J: TRBJ1-2
CDR3: CASSYYEDRGYGYTF

V: TRBV12-3/TRBV12-4
J: TRBJ2-3
CDR3: CASDGGGATDTQYF

V: TRBV7-6
J: TRBJ1-4
CDR3: CASSPATNERLFF

V: TRBV2
J: TRBJ2-5
CDR3: CASSVAGDQETQYF

V: TRBV15
J: TRBJ2-2
CDR3: CATSLWTGLSGELFF

V: TRBV11-2
J: TRBJ2-3
CDR3: CASGRDTQYF

V: TRBV7-9
J: TRBJ2-5
CDR3: CASSLWRQGFSNLQETQYF

V: TRBV27
J: TRBJ2-5
CDR3: CASSPLGLLQETQYF

V: TRBV10-3
J: TRBJ1-2
CDR3: CAISAGQGFYGYTF

V: TRBV30
J: TRBJ1-5
CDR3: CAWSRFNQPQHF

V: TRBV7-2
J: TRBJ2-5
CDR3: CASSLAQGETQYF

V: TRBV3-1
J: TRBJ1-2
CDR3: CASSQEGLAYGYTF

V: TRBV11-2
J: TRBJ2-2
CDR3: CASSPIAQITGELFF

V: TRBV3-1
J: TRBJ2-3
CDR3: CASSQEGQQPDTQYF

V: TRBV10-3
J: TRBJ2-7
CDR3: CAIWDTSSYEQYF

V: TRBV19
J: TRBJ1-2
CDR3: CASSMSARQLDTYGYTF

V: TRBV20-1
J: TRBJ1-1
CDR3: CSARDRGSPEAFF

V: TRBV10-3
J: TRBJ2-4
CDR3: CAISEASGGKNIQYF

V: TRBV2
J: TRBJ2-1
CDR3: CASRGESSYNEQFF

V: TRBV7-2
J: TRBJ1-2
CDR3: CASSLAWTGQDGYTF

V: TRBV27
J: TRBJ2-7
CDR3: CASSKSSEANYEQYF

V: TRBV4-1
J: TRBJ2-5
CDR3: CASSQEFWGQGHQETQYF

V: TRBV19
J: TRBJ1-6
CDR3: CASSRPGEASPLHF

V: TRBV28
J: TRBJ1-4
CDR3: CASSLWSATNEKLFF

V: TRBV14
J: TRBJ1-4
CDR3: CASRRNNEKLFF

V: TRBV9
J: TRBJ2-3
CDR3: CASGKGVLTSTDTQYF

V: TRBV19
J: TRBJ1-5
CDR3: CASSIPGPNSNQPQHF

V: TRBV9
J: TRBJ1-1
CDR3: CASSVADSRHLNTEAFF